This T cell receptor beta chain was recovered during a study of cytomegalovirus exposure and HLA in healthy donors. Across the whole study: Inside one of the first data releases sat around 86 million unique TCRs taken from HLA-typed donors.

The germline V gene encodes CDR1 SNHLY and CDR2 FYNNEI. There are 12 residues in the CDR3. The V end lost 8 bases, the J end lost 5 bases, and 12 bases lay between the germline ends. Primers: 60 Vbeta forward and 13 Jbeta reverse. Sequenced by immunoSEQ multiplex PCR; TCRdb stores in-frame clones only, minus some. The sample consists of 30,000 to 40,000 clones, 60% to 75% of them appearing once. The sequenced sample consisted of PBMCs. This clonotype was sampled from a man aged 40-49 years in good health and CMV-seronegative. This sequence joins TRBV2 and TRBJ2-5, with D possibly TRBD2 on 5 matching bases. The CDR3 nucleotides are TGTGCCAGCTTGAGGGATCAGGAGACCCAGTACTTC. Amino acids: CASLRDQETQYF.